The sequence of this TCR beta chain was determined in a study of shared clonotypes between healthy human individuals. Germline V lookup: CDR1 SGHAT, CDR2 FQNNGV. V gave up 5 bases and J gave up 12 bases, with 17 bases separating them. This CDR3 has 12 residues. Adult Caucasians living in Nashville, Tennessee made up all of the donors. The split of CD4+ cells yielded CD45RA+ naive and CD45RA-negative memory subsets. Using immunoSEQ multiplex PCR, the repertoire was profiled, and TCRdb retains in-frame clones only, with some absent. Here the sample spans under 2.5 million clones, about 90% being singletons.

This receptor was taken from a man between 18 and 35 years old in good health. Some clones in this sample may be carry-over from other donors' samples. The sample taken for sequencing was naive CD4+ T cells from PBMCs. Subset of the sample: CD45RA+ positively selected. The chain employs TRBV11-2 and TRBJ2-7; a possible D gene is TRBD2 (7 bases). CDR3 bases: TGTGCCAGCAGCCAAGGGGGGGCGGCTCTGTACTTC. Its protein is CASSQGGAALYF.